In its sample, the clone carrying this TCR beta chain was seen a few times. The sample originates from a study of preoperative IRX-2 immunotherapy in early breast cancer. The germline V gene encodes CDR1 LNHDA and CDR2 SQIVND (reference sequence). The CDR3 runs to 14 residues. V was clipped by 6 bases and J by 0 bases, with 9 bases between them. Measured with immunoSEQ multiplex PCR; TCRdb has only the in-frame clones, and not every one. This sample carries about 19,000 clones, approximately 86% of them seen once, and the ten largest clones take roughly 1.2%. Noted treatment: preoperative locoregional IRX-2 cytokine immunotherapy. Samples came from a phase Ib trial of preoperative locoregional IRX-2 cytokine immunotherapy.

The chain is built from TRBV19 and TRBJ1-3; the D is unclear. Specimen: lymph node tissue, collected after IRX-2 immunotherapy. This clonotype originated in a human donor with breast cancer. CDR3 sequence reads: CASRPRFSGNTIYF. Here the CDR3 DNA reads TGTGCCAGTAGGCCGAGGTTCTCTGGAAACACCATATATTTT.